Listed below are T cell receptor beta chains from one sample, sequenced in a study of OX40 agonist ivuxolimab in advanced cancers. Profiled with immunoSEQ multiplex PCR; TCRdb holds only in-frame clones, not every one. The table has 41,000 or so clones, 85% seen once; the top ten hold about 2.7%. Sequenced here: CD4+ or CD8+ T cells sorted from blood, sampled in a trial of the OX40 agonist ivuxolimab. These receptors were obtained from an adult with an advanced solid tumor such as melanoma, head and neck, liver or kidney cancer. Each CDR3 is given with its conserved first and last residue. D genes are given only for firm matches. The listing skips clone size in some rows; elsewhere it reads once, few, many or a size class.

CDR3 DNA: TGTGCCAGCAGCTTAGCGTTTCAAGGGCCCGGGGCCAACGTCCTGACTTTC
CDR3 protein: CASSLAFQGPGANVLTF
V gene: TRBV7-2
D gene: NA
J gene: TRBJ2-6
clone size: NA

CDR3 DNA: TGCGCCAGCAGCCCACTCGCAGGGATAGATACGCAGTATTTT
CDR3 protein: CASSPLAGIDTQYF
V gene: TRBV5-1
D gene: NA
J gene: TRBJ2-3
clone size: NA

CDR3 DNA: TGTGCCAGCAGTGAAGCGCTTTGGAGGACCCCGAACACTGAAGCTTTCTTT
CDR3 protein: CASSEALWRTPNTEAFF
V gene: TRBV6-1
D gene: NA
J gene: TRBJ1-1
clone size: NA

CDR3 DNA: TGTGCCAGCGGAATAAATTTCGCCCGAGACAGGGGTCCGCAGTATTTT
CDR3 protein: CASGINFARDRGPQYF
V gene: TRBV11-3
D gene: TRBD1
J gene: TRBJ2-3
clone size: NA

CDR3 DNA: TGTGCCAGCAGCCAAGGGGCTTTCAGTTGGACAGATACGCAGTATTTT
CDR3 protein: CASSQGAFSWTDTQYF
V gene: TRBV14
D gene: NA
J gene: TRBJ2-3
clone size: NA

CDR3 DNA: TGTGCCAGCAGTTTAAGGGGGTGGGAGGGTCGGGGAACTGAAGCTTTCTTT
CDR3 protein: CASSLRGWEGRGTEAFF
V gene: TRBV27
D gene: NA
J gene: TRBJ1-1
clone size: NA

CDR3 DNA: TGTGCCAGCAGTGAGGACAGAGACTATGGCTACACCTTC
CDR3 protein: CASSEDRDYGYTF
V gene: TRBV2
D gene: NA
J gene: TRBJ1-2
clone size: NA

CDR3 DNA: TGTGCCAGCAGCTTAGTTGACAGGGCGGGTGCTTATGGCTACACCTTC
CDR3 protein: CASSLVDRAGAYGYTF
V gene: TRBV7-8
D gene: TRBD1
J gene: TRBJ1-2
clone size: NA

CDR3 DNA: TGTGCCAGCAGCTTGGCCCCGGGAATATCCAATCAGCCCCAGCATTTT
CDR3 protein: CASSLAPGISNQPQHF
V gene: TRBV5-6
D gene: NA
J gene: TRBJ1-5
clone size: once

CDR3 DNA: TGTGCCAGCAGTGGAGTGGGGAGGGACCACACAGATACGCAGTATTTT
CDR3 protein: CASSGVGRDHTDTQYF
V gene: TRBV6-1
D gene: TRBD2
J gene: TRBJ2-3
clone size: NA

CDR3 DNA: TGTGCCAGCAGCCTCGGACAGGGTCGGACTGGAAACACCATATATTTT
CDR3 protein: CASSLGQGRTGNTIYF
V gene: TRBV5-4
D gene: TRBD1
J gene: TRBJ1-3
clone size: NA

CDR3 DNA: TGCGCCAGCAGCGAAGGGACAGGGGCCGAGGGCTACACCTTC
CDR3 protein: CASSEGTGAEGYTF
V gene: TRBV4-1
D gene: TRBD1
J gene: TRBJ1-2
clone size: NA

CDR3 DNA: TGTGCCAGCAGCTTAGTCCGGGGACGGTACTATGGCTACACCTTC
CDR3 protein: CASSLVRGRYYGYTF
V gene: TRBV11-2
D gene: NA
J gene: TRBJ1-2
clone size: NA

CDR3 DNA: TGTGCCAGCAGCGTAGCTGGTAGCCAGGCTACGCAGTATTTT
CDR3 protein: CASSVAGSQATQYF
V gene: TRBV9
D gene: NA
J gene: TRBJ2-3
clone size: NA

CDR3 DNA: TGTGCCAGTACTGGCCCAAAGACTCAAAGGGACATTCAGTACTTC
CDR3 protein: CASTGPKTQRDIQYF
V gene: TRBV28
D gene: NA
J gene: TRBJ2-4
clone size: NA

CDR3 DNA: TGCAGCGTTGCAGGGGAAGGCGGCTATGGCTACACCTTC
CDR3 protein: CSVAGEGGYGYTF
V gene: TRBV29-1
D gene: NA
J gene: TRBJ1-2
clone size: NA

CDR3 DNA: TGTGCCAGCAATTTGGCGGGACTAGCAGAGGTTGGGCGAATGAAGCAGTTCTTC
CDR3 protein: CASNLAGLAEVGRMKQFF
V gene: TRBV28
D gene: TRBD2
J gene: TRBJ2-1
clone size: NA

CDR3 DNA: TGTGCCAGCAGCCGCCCGGGCCGCACTGAAGCTTTCTTT
CDR3 protein: CASSRPGRTEAFF
V gene: TRBV11-3
D gene: NA
J gene: TRBJ1-1
clone size: NA

CDR3 DNA: TGTGCCAGCAGCTTTGTGGGGGGTGTCTCTGGAAACACCATATATTTT
CDR3 protein: CASSFVGGVSGNTIYF
V gene: TRBV7-6
D gene: NA
J gene: TRBJ1-3
clone size: NA

CDR3 DNA: TGTGCCACCGGAAGGGATCGAAATCAGCCCCAGCATTTT
CDR3 protein: CATGRDRNQPQHF
V gene: TRBV7-2
D gene: NA
J gene: TRBJ1-5
clone size: few

CDR3 DNA: TGTGCCAGCAGCGCCGATAGCGGGAGGAAAGTTGAGCAGTTCTTC
CDR3 protein: CASSADSGRKVEQFF
V gene: TRBV7-2
D gene: TRBD2
J gene: TRBJ2-1
clone size: once

CDR3 DNA: TGTGCCAGCAGTGAAGGGACTGTTTACACAGATACGCAGTATTTT
CDR3 protein: CASSEGTVYTDTQYF
V gene: TRBV2
D gene: NA
J gene: TRBJ2-3
clone size: NA

CDR3 DNA: TGTGCCAGCAGTGAATTCAGCATGTGGAATCAGCCCCAGCATTTT
CDR3 protein: CASSEFSMWNQPQHF
V gene: TRBV6-1
D gene: NA
J gene: TRBJ1-5
clone size: NA

CDR3 DNA: TGTGCCAGCAGCTGGCGGGACAGGGACAATCAGCCCCAGCATTTT
CDR3 protein: CASSWRDRDNQPQHF
V gene: TRBV28
D gene: TRBD1
J gene: TRBJ1-5
clone size: NA

CDR3 DNA: TGTGCCAGCAGCCCCTTACAGGGCTCGAAACTGTTTTTT
CDR3 protein: CASSPLQGSKLFF
V gene: TRBV5-5
D gene: NA
J gene: TRBJ1-4
clone size: NA

CDR3 DNA: TGTGCCAGCAGCACGGGACAGCTGAACACCGGGGAGCTGTTTTTT
CDR3 protein: CASSTGQLNTGELFF
V gene: TRBV7-9
D gene: TRBD1
J gene: TRBJ2-2
clone size: NA

CDR3 DNA: TGTGCCAGCAACCGACAGGGGCGGAATGAGCAGTTCTTC
CDR3 protein: CASNRQGRNEQFF
V gene: TRBV5-6
D gene: TRBD1
J gene: TRBJ2-1
clone size: once

CDR3 DNA: TGTGCCAGCAGTTTCATTTTCTCAGGAGGAGCTTTCTTT
CDR3 protein: CASSFIFSGGAFF
V gene: TRBV28
D gene: NA
J gene: TRBJ1-1
clone size: NA

CDR3 DNA: TGTGCCAGCAGTCTATACAATGAGCAGTTCTTC
CDR3 protein: CASSLYNEQFF
V gene: TRBV6-6
D gene: NA
J gene: TRBJ2-1
clone size: NA

CDR3 DNA: TGTGCCAGCAGCTTGCTTTTAGTTGGACAGATGAACACTGAAGCTTTCTTT
CDR3 protein: CASSLLLVGQMNTEAFF
V gene: TRBV5-6
D gene: NA
J gene: TRBJ1-1
clone size: NA

CDR3 DNA: TGCAGCGTTGCTAGCGGGCCGCGAGAGACCCAGTACTTC
CDR3 protein: CSVASGPRETQYF
V gene: TRBV29-1
D gene: TRBD2
J gene: TRBJ2-5
clone size: NA

CDR3 DNA: TGTGCCAGCAGCCCTCTCGCGGGACCCTACAATGAGCAGTTCTTC
CDR3 protein: CASSPLAGPYNEQFF
V gene: TRBV7-9
D gene: NA
J gene: TRBJ2-1
clone size: NA

CDR3 DNA: TGTGCCAGCAGTTTCTCGAGGGCCTACGAGCAGTACTTC
CDR3 protein: CASSFSRAYEQYF
V gene: TRBV28
D gene: NA
J gene: TRBJ2-7
clone size: NA

CDR3 DNA: TGCGCCAGCAGTTTGGGAGGAATAGCGGGAGGGCCACAGGATACGCAGTATTTT
CDR3 protein: CASSLGGIAGGPQDTQYF
V gene: TRBV5-1
D gene: TRBD2
J gene: TRBJ2-3
clone size: NA

CDR3 DNA: TGTGCCAGCAGTCCTCGGTCCGTCGGGCTCAATGAGCAGTTCTTC
CDR3 protein: CASSPRSVGLNEQFF
V gene: TRBV9
D gene: NA
J gene: TRBJ2-1
clone size: few

CDR3 DNA: TGTGCCAGCAGTTATAGGCAGGCCTACACTGAAGCTTTCTTT
CDR3 protein: CASSYRQAYTEAFF
V gene: TRBV6-5
D gene: NA
J gene: TRBJ1-1
clone size: NA

CDR3 DNA: TGTGCCAGCAGCCTGACGGTGAGAGAGACCCAGTACTTC
CDR3 protein: CASSLTVRETQYF
V gene: TRBV6-5
D gene: NA
J gene: TRBJ2-5
clone size: NA

CDR3 DNA: TGTGCCAGCAGCCGGTCTCGGGTCTCTAATGAGCAGTTCTTC
CDR3 protein: CASSRSRVSNEQFF
V gene: TRBV14
D gene: NA
J gene: TRBJ2-1
clone size: NA

CDR3 DNA: TGTGCCAGTAGCCGACTTAGGACAGGGACGAACACCGGGGAGCTGTTTTTT
CDR3 protein: CASSRLRTGTNTGELFF
V gene: TRBV19
D gene: TRBD1
J gene: TRBJ2-2
clone size: few

CDR3 DNA: TGTGCCAGCAGACCCGGACTAGCGAGACTCACCGGGGAGCTGTTTTTT
CDR3 protein: CASRPGLARLTGELFF
V gene: TRBV11-3
D gene: TRBD2
J gene: TRBJ2-2
clone size: NA

CDR3 DNA: TGTGCCAGCAGTGGAGGACTAGCGGGTCACAATGAGCAGTTCTTC
CDR3 protein: CASSGGLAGHNEQFF
V gene: TRBV6-1
D gene: TRBD2
J gene: TRBJ2-1
clone size: NA

CDR3 DNA: TGTGCCAGCAGTGGGTGGGGCTCTGGGGCCAACGTCCTGACTTTC
CDR3 protein: CASSGWGSGANVLTF
V gene: TRBV6-1
D gene: NA
J gene: TRBJ2-6
clone size: NA

CDR3 DNA: TGTGCCATCAGTGAGACGGGACTAACCACGGGGACCCAGTACTTC
CDR3 protein: CAISETGLTTGTQYF
V gene: TRBV10-3
D gene: TRBD2
J gene: TRBJ2-5
clone size: NA

CDR3 DNA: TGTGCCAGCAGTTACACAGGGGGGCGGAACGAGCAGTACTTC
CDR3 protein: CASSYTGGRNEQYF
V gene: TRBV6-6
D gene: TRBD1
J gene: TRBJ2-7
clone size: few

CDR3 DNA: TGTGCCAGCAGTTTCGCGGACAGGGGCGGCTACGAGCAGTACTTC
CDR3 protein: CASSFADRGGYEQYF
V gene: TRBV28
D gene: TRBD1
J gene: TRBJ2-7
clone size: NA

CDR3 DNA: TGTGCCAGCAGTCTAACAGGGGCCCTCTATGGCTACACCTTC
CDR3 protein: CASSLTGALYGYTF
V gene: TRBV2
D gene: TRBD1
J gene: TRBJ1-2
clone size: once

CDR3 DNA: TGTGCCAGCAGCGGTGATACTAGGAATCAGCCCCAGCATTTT
CDR3 protein: CASSGDTRNQPQHF
V gene: TRBV9
D gene: NA
J gene: TRBJ1-5
clone size: NA

CDR3 DNA: TGTGCCAGCAGCGTAGTAGCCCCGGACAATGAGCAGTTCTTC
CDR3 protein: CASSVVAPDNEQFF
V gene: TRBV9
D gene: NA
J gene: TRBJ2-1
clone size: NA

CDR3 DNA: TGTGCCAGCAGTTGGGGGGGGAGAGCTAATGAAAAACTGTTTTTT
CDR3 protein: CASSWGGRANEKLFF
V gene: TRBV11-3
D gene: NA
J gene: TRBJ1-4
clone size: NA